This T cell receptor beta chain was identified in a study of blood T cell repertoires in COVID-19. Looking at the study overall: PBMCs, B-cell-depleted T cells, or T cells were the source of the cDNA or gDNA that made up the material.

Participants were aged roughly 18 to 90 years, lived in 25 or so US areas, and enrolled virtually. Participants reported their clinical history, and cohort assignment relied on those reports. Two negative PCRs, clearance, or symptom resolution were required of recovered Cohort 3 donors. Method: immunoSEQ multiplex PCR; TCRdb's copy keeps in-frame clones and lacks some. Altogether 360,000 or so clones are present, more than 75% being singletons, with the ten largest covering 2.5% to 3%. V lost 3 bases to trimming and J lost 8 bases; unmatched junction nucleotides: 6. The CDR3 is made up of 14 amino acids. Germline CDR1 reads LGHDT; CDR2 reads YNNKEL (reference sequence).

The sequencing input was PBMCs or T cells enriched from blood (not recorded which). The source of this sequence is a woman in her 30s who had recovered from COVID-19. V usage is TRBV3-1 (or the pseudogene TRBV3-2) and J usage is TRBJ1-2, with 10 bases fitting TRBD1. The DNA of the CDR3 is TGTGCCAGCAGCCAGAGGCCGACAGGGGGCGGCTACACCTTC. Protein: CASSQRPTGGGYTF.